This is a list of T cell receptor beta chains from one sample in a study of human T cells and chemical hapten exposure. TCRdb processed the RACE reads anew with MiXCR; each CDR3 protein has one entry. The data contain approximately 91,000 distinct CDR3 sequences, around a tenth of them seen just once; the ten biggest clones take up 1.6%. Specimen: whole blood, collected in connection with sensitization to the hapten diphenylcyclopropenone (DPC). Source of these receptors: a young man with alopecia areata. Some clones in this sample may be carry-over from other donors' samples. The CDR3 runs from the conserved cysteine through the conserved F or W. The order of the fields is CDR3 protein, V gene, J gene.

CDR3: CASTPWGRGEKLFF; V: TRBV19; J: TRBJ1-4
CDR3: CASSSGRDRGRNTEAFF; V: TRBV5-4; J: TRBJ1-1
CDR3: CASSLEGQGNSPLHF; V: TRBV6-5; J: TRBJ1-6
CDR3: CSVPLGVNEKLFF; V: TRBV29-1; J: TRBJ1-4
CDR3: CASSPGHSTKRKLFF; V: TRBV3-2; J: TRBJ1-4
CDR3: CASRVTHPGELFF; V: TRBV2; J: TRBJ2-2
CDR3: CASSVGDTQYF; V: TRBV9; J: TRBJ2-3
CDR3: CSVMYTEAFF; V: TRBV29-1; J: TRBJ1-1
CDR3: CASREHGELFF; V: TRBV19; J: TRBJ2-2
CDR3: CASSSAGGAYNEQFF; V: TRBV7-9; J: TRBJ2-1
CDR3: CSVGGSNTGELFF; V: TRBV29-1; J: TRBJ2-2
CDR3: CASSPFHEQYF; V: TRBV28; J: TRBJ2-7
CDR3: CASSQVLLPDTQYF; V: TRBV4-3; J: TRBJ2-3
CDR3: CASSQGNIIRNYGYTF; V: TRBV3-1; J: TRBJ1-2
CDR3: CASSFLPGQGDNEQFF; V: TRBV7-3; J: TRBJ2-1
CDR3: CASSGYGSRTEAFF; V: TRBV2; J: TRBJ1-1
CDR3: CASSSLFWTGNTGELFF; V: TRBV28; J: TRBJ2-2
CDR3: CASSYVSPLHF; V: TRBV28; J: TRBJ1-6
CDR3: CASSTNSGTVNQPQHF; V: TRBV18; J: TRBJ1-5
CDR3: CAISESTRGARTGELFF; V: TRBV10-3; J: TRBJ2-2
CDR3: CASSSRDRNSPLHF; V: TRBV12-3/TRBV12-4; J: TRBJ1-6
CDR3: CASSERESAKLFF; V: TRBV2; J: TRBJ1-4
CDR3: CASSQVTPTTGGRGYTF; V: TRBV3-1; J: TRBJ1-2
CDR3: CASSLGGAGKLENEQFF; V: TRBV11-2; J: TRBJ2-1
CDR3: CTSSTASPRGRTEAFF; V: TRBV5-1; J: TRBJ1-1
CDR3: CASSESPEVHNEQFF; V: TRBV10-2; J: TRBJ2-1
CDR3: CASSQDYVGQGYEQYF; V: TRBV4-3; J: TRBJ2-7
CDR3: CASSHPGQGFFEQFF; V: TRBV4-3; J: TRBJ2-1
CDR3: CASKSAGVDTQYF; V: TRBV28; J: TRBJ2-3
CDR3: CASSLGRGSYTGELFF; V: TRBV12-3/TRBV12-4; J: TRBJ2-2
CDR3: CASSQVGSGETQYF; V: TRBV3-1; J: TRBJ2-5
CDR3: CASSGLAGGKPPTDTQYF; V: TRBV2; J: TRBJ2-3
CDR3: CASSPAPRQTNEKLFF; V: TRBV4-1; J: TRBJ1-4
CDR3: CASNRGYRDNSPLHF; V: TRBV6-6; J: TRBJ1-6
CDR3: CSARQLTYEQYF; V: TRBV20-1; J: TRBJ2-7
CDR3: CSAEGTFHYGYTF; V: TRBV20-1; J: TRBJ1-2
CDR3: CASSQGTAASYEQYF; V: TRBV18; J: TRBJ2-7
CDR3: CASRRGQGSYNEQFF; V: TRBV12-3/TRBV12-4; J: TRBJ2-1
CDR3: CASSIRRPTEAFF; V: TRBV19; J: TRBJ1-1
CDR3: CASSQVQGQLNTEAFF; V: TRBV4-3; J: TRBJ1-1
CDR3: CASSLVGGQGSSYNSPLHF; V: TRBV7-3; J: TRBJ1-6
CDR3: CASSRRGTGSREQYF; V: TRBV5-6; J: TRBJ2-7
CDR3: CASTPGTPELTEAFF; V: TRBV28; J: TRBJ1-1
CDR3: CASSLERALGNEAFF; V: TRBV7-9; J: TRBJ1-1
CDR3: CSASMGARTDTQYF; V: TRBV20-1; J: TRBJ2-3
CDR3: CSVVGTEAFF; V: TRBV29-1; J: TRBJ1-1
CDR3: CASSADRAFNQPQHF; V: TRBV7-2; J: TRBJ1-5
CDR3: CSARASPNLGANVLTF; V: TRBV20-1; J: TRBJ2-6
CDR3: CASSLSGGGQQTQYF; V: TRBV11-3; J: TRBJ2-5
CDR3: CASSLNPPGATDTQYF; V: TRBV7-2; J: TRBJ2-3
CDR3: CAISGGTSESTDTQYF; V: TRBV10-3; J: TRBJ2-3
CDR3: CSARGGDRVAKNIQYF; V: TRBV20-1; J: TRBJ2-4
CDR3: CSASPGTGRGYEQYF; V: TRBV20-1; J: TRBJ2-7